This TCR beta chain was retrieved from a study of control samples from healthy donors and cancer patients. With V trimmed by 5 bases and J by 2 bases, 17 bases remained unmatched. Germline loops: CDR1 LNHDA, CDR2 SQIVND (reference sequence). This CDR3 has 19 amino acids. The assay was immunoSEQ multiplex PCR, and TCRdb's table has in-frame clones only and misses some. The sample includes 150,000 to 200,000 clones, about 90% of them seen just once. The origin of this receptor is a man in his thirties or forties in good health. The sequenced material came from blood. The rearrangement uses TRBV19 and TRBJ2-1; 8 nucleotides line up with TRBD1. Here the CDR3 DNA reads TGTGCCAGTAGTTTCCTCACAGGGGGAGACTCTGGGGCCTACAATGAGCAGTTCTTC. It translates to CASSFLTGGDSGAYNEQFF.